These 30 T cell receptor beta chains share one sample of origin, sequenced in a study of T cell repertoires in cytomegalovirus infection. MiXCR was run by TCRdb on the reads, yielding one entry per CDR3 protein. The data contain some 220,000 distinct CDR3 sequences, about 12% of them singletons. Material: PBMCs. Receptors originate from a human donor in good health (CMV status not recorded). Some clones in this sample may be carry-over from other donors' samples.

This clonotype was seen repeatedly, ten times or more. V is TRBV25-1 and J is TRBJ1-6; no reliable D call. CDR3 length: 16 residues. Trimming removed 0 bases from V and 9 bases from J, with 15 bases in between. Germline V lookup: CDR1 MGHDK, CDR2 SYGVNS. The CDR3 region has the DNA TGTGCCAGCAGTGAATATAGGGCAGGCGCGGTTTCACCCCTCCACTTT. It encodes CASSEYRAGAVSPLHF.

V is TRBV11-2 and J is TRBJ1-2; 8 bases map to TRBD1. Germline loops: CDR1 SGHAT, CDR2 FQNNGV. V lost 3 bases and J lost 4; bases outside the gene matches: 7. This CDR3 region has 15 residues. The CDR3 is CASSLGAGGSYGYTF. The CDR3 DNA is TGTGCCAGCAGCTTGGGGGCAGGGGGCTCCTATGGCTACACCTTC.

The CDR3 sequence: CASSLTGSNEKLFF. Written as DNA, the CDR3 is TGTGCCAGCAGCTTAACAGGGTCTAATGAAAAACTGTTTTTT. V usage is TRBV7-8 and J usage is TRBJ1-4, with D possibly TRBD1 on 6 matching bases. This CDR3 comprises 14 residues. Trimming shortened V by 2 bases and J by 3 bases, and 7 bases separated the two germline ends. Germline V gives CDR1 SGHVS, CDR2 FQNEAQ.

The gene calls are TRBV19 and TRBJ2-3; TRBD1 aligns across 7 bases. This CDR3 region has 16 residues. Germline CDR1 and CDR2: LNHDA and SQIVND (reference sequence). The ends lost 3 bases at V and 2 bases at J; junction bases unmatched: 8. CDR3 coding DNA: TGTGCCAGTAGTATCCTCGGGACAGTCCTCACAGATACGCAGTATTTT. This encodes CASSILGTVLTDTQYF.

This clonotype was seen many times. The chain carries TRBV4-3 and TRBJ2-2; 7 bases line up with TRBD1. V was pared by 0 bases and J by 5 bases, with 6 bases of the junction left unmatched. The germline V gene has CDR1 LGHNA and CDR2 YSLEER. This CDR3 spans 16 amino acids. The chain's CDR3 is CASSQDPGGDTGELFF. CDR3 in DNA: TGCGCCAGCAGCCAAGATCCAGGGGGAGATACCGGGGAGCTGTTTTTT.

At least ten counts were recorded for this clonotype. The genes are TRBV7-2 and TRBJ2-7; 9 positions agree with TRBD1. J lost 2 bases, V lost 5 bases, and 7 bases had no gene match. Germline values: CDR1 SGHTA, CDR2 FQGNSA. CDR3 length: 15 residues. The chain's CDR3 is CASSPVGTGTYEQYF. Here the CDR3 DNA reads TGTGCCAGCAGCCCGGTGGGGACAGGGACCTACGAGCAGTACTTC.

The chain is built from TRBV9 and TRBJ2-1, with 8 positions matching TRBD1. Trimming took 3 bases from V and 4 from J; bases not matched to a gene: 9. The CDR3 has 16 amino acids. CDR1 SGDLS and CDR2 YYNGEE come from the germline V gene. CDR3 sequence reads: CASSAQGASVYNEQFF. In DNA form, the CDR3 reads TGTGCCAGCAGCGCCCAGGGGGCTAGCGTGTACAATGAGCAGTTCTTC.

This clonotype was recorded many times. The rearrangement uses TRBV7-2 and TRBJ1-2; unclear D gene. The CDR3 contains 14 residues. Germline V gene data show CDR1 as SGHTA and CDR2 as FQGNSA. Trimming left V 2 bases short and J 0 bases short, with 7 bases between. The CDR3, as DNA: TGTGCCAGCAGCTTATCCACTCCTAACTATGGCTACACCTTC. It specifies CASSLSTPNYGYTF.

This clonotype came up once. J is TRBJ2-1 and V is TRBV5-1; 9 bases fit TRBD1. The CDR3 spans 18 residues. J was trimmed by 0 bases and V by 2 bases; bases with no gene match: 9. Germline V gives CDR1 SGHRS, CDR2 YFSETQ. The CDR3 spells CASSFGTGILSSYNEQFF. Written as DNA, the CDR3 is TGCGCCAGCAGCTTCGGGACAGGGATCCTCAGCTCCTACAATGAGCAGTTCTTC.

This clonotype was found many times. This rearrangement joins TRBV6-2 or TRBV6-3 to TRBJ2-7; the D call may be TRBD1 or TRBD2 (6 bases each). The CDR3 contains 17 residues. The V gene's germline CDR1 is MNHEY and CDR2 SVGEGT. V dropped 5 bases and J dropped 1 base, with 21 bases sitting between them. CDR3 amino acids: CASSKNRAEGESYEQYF. The CDR3 DNA reads as TGTGCCAGCAGTAAGAACCGAGCGGAGGGGGAATCCTACGAGCAGTACTTC.

This clonotype has ten or more counts. The genes are TRBV7-6 and TRBJ2-5; 9 bases map to TRBD1. Germline-derived CDR1 and CDR2 are SGHVS and FNYEAQ. The V segment lost 1 base and the J segment 5 bases; nucleotides outside the gene matches: 5. There are 15 residues in the CDR3. In DNA, the CDR3 is TGTGCCAGCAGCTTAGACGGGACAGGGTGGGAGACCCAGTACTTC. This gives the protein CASSLDGTGWETQYF.

This clonotype came up many times. The chain employs TRBV12-3 or TRBV12-4 and TRBJ1-3, with TRBD1 identical over 11 bases. Trimming at V came to 3 bases and at J to 0 bases, leaving 4 bases not matched to a gene. This CDR3 is 17 amino acids long. The CDR3: CASSFSGTGGSGNTIYF. The CDR3 DNA follows: TGTGCCAGCAGTTTCTCCGGGACAGGGGGCTCTGGAAACACCATATATTTT.

This clonotype was found a few times. This chain uses TRBV2 with TRBJ1-3; D is uncertain. The germline CDR1 and CDR2 sequences are SNHLY and FYNNEI. The CDR3 extends over 13 amino acids. V lost 6 bases and J 0 bases, leaving 6 bases between the germline ends. CDR3 amino acids: CASRLDSGNTIYF. CDR3 DNA: TGTGCCAGCAGGTTGGACTCTGGAAACACCATATATTTT.

This clonotype was detected many times. The V gene is TRBV6-1, the J gene TRBJ2-1, with 9 bases lining up with TRBD2. Germline V gives CDR1 MNHNS, CDR2 SASEGT. The CDR3 length is 13 residues. Losses at the gene ends were 10 bases for V and 9 bases for J; bases not matched to a gene: 10. The CDR3 DNA reads TGTGCCAACTCGGGACTAGCTGTGGGTGAGCAGTTCTTC. Its protein product is CANSGLAVGEQFF.

This clonotype was recorded at least ten times. The chain has TRBV20-1 and TRBJ1-3; the match to TRBD1 covers 7 bases. This CDR3 has 17 amino acids. V gave up 6 bases and J gave up 0 bases; unmatched junction bases: 14. Germline-derived CDR1 and CDR2 are DFQATT and SNEGSKA (reference sequence). CDR3 bases: TGCAGTGCCGCGCCTTTACAGGGGATCCTCTCTGGAAACACCATATATTTT. Its protein is CSAAPLQGILSGNTIYF.

This clonotype was seen many times. The chain couples TRBV7-9 to TRBJ1-2; D might be TRBD1 (5 bases). Germline V lookup: CDR1 SEHNR, CDR2 FQNEAQ (reference sequence). V shed 5 bases and J shed 4 bases, with 17 bases lying between them. This CDR3 is built from 15 residues. The CDR3 protein is CASSNTGFPTYGYTF. In nucleotides, the CDR3 is TGTGCCAGCAGCAACACAGGCTTCCCCACCTATGGCTACACCTTC.

The chain is built from TRBV9 and TRBJ2-7; 9 bases align to TRBD1. Germline CDR1 is SGDLS and CDR2 is YYNGEE. The CDR3 is 15 residues long. The V gene end was trimmed by 0 bases and the J gene end by 2 bases; junction bases not matched to a gene: 3. The CDR3 reads CASSVGGQGPYEQYF. As DNA, the CDR3 is TGTGCCAGCAGCGTAGGGGGACAGGGCCCCTACGAGCAGTACTTC. The full variable domain, completed using reference TRBV9 and TRBJ2-7, is DSGVTQTPKHLITATGQRVTLRCSPRSGDLSVYWYQQSLDQGLQFLIQYYNGEERAKGNILERFSAQQFPDLHSELNLSSLELGDSALYFCASSVGGQGPYEQYFGPGTRLTVT.

This clonotype was observed a handful of times. This chain connects TRBV5-1 to TRBJ2-1; 9 bases agree with TRBD1. This CDR3 is 16 amino acids long. V shed 0 bases, J shed 6 bases, and the junction held 7 bases outside the gene matches. CDR1 is SGHRS and CDR2 is YFSETQ in the germline V gene. The CDR3 region is CASSLDSGQGTNEQFF. CDR3 bases: TGCGCCAGCAGCTTGGATTCGGGACAGGGTACCAATGAGCAGTTCTTC.

Note on this clonotype: A much bigger clone sits one base away, suggesting this may be a read error. V is TRBV12-3 or TRBV12-4 and J is TRBJ1-1; D might be TRBD1 (5 bases). V lost 0 bases and J lost 7, with 12 bases in between. This CDR3 is built from 14 residues. The DNA of the CDR3 is TGTGCCAGCAGTTTAGCTCACCGGGACCTTGAAGCTTTCTTT. Translated, it gives CASSLAHRDLEAFF.

This clonotype has just a few counts. V usage is TRBV7-3 and J usage is TRBJ1-2; D remains unclear. CDR1 is SGHTA and CDR2 is FQGTGA in the germline V gene. Between the trimmed V and J ends, which lost 3 bases and 8 bases, there was a span of 13 bases. The CDR3 has 13 amino acids. The CDR3 DNA sequence: TGTGCCAGCAGCTTTACGAGGGAGGGAGGCTACACCTTC. It translates to CASSFTREGGYTF.

The V gene is TRBV29-1, the J gene TRBJ1-1; D might be TRBD1 (5 bases). Looked up from germline, CDR1 is SQVTM and CDR2 is ANQGSEA. Trimming removed 4 bases from V and 4 bases from J, with 13 bases in between. CDR3 length equals 13 residues. CDR3 residues: CSVAGRAGTEAFF. In DNA, the CDR3 is TGCAGCGTTGCAGGGCGGGCGGGCACTGAAGCTTTCTTT.

CDR3 nucleotide sequence: TGTGCCAGCAGTTACTCGAGTCAGTCCGACGAGCAGTACTTC. Translated: CASSYSSQSDEQYF. The genes are TRBV6-2 or TRBV6-3 and TRBJ2-7; no clear D. The CDR3 consists of 14 residues. Per germline, CDR1 MNHEY and CDR2 SVGEGT. Trimming took 0 bases from V and 5 from J, leaving 11 bases between them.

This clonotype was seen a handful of times. The rearrangement joins TRBV6-6 to TRBJ1-5; 12 bases align to TRBD1. The CDR3 covers 18 residues. Germline CDR1 MNHNY, CDR2 SVGAGI (reference sequence). V lost 10 bases, J lost 1 base, and 14 bases stayed unmatched. CDR3 loop: CATRGSGTGGFSNQPQHF. The CDR3 nucleotides read TGTGCCACCAGAGGTTCCGGGACAGGGGGCTTCAGCAATCAGCCCCAGCATTTT.

This clonotype was picked up one time. This chain links TRBV5-6 with TRBJ2-1, with 9 nucleotides matching TRBD2. Germline trimming cut 4 bases from V and 5 bases from J; bases unmatched to any gene: 7. Germline CDR1 and CDR2: SGHDT and YYEEEE. This CDR3 region has 15 residues. CDR3 amino acids: CASSPGLALDNEQFF. The DNA of the CDR3 is TGTGCCAGCAGCCCAGGACTAGCGCTAGACAATGAGCAGTTCTTC.

This clonotype has a count of ten or more. The CDR3 DNA reads as TGTGCCAGCAGTAAGGACAGACAAGAGACCCAGTACTTC. Its protein product is CASSKDRQETQYF. The rearrangement uses TRBV7-6 and TRBJ2-5, with a tentative D call TRBD1 (6 bases). The CDR3 consists of 13 residues. Trimming took 6 bases from V and 2 from J, leaving 10 bases between them. Germline values: CDR1 SGHVS, CDR2 FNYEAQ.

This clonotype came up a few times. J is TRBJ2-1 and V is TRBV28, with 7 bases aligning to TRBD1. CDR1 and CDR2 (germline): MDHEN, SYDVKM. With 1 base clipped from V and 7 bases from J, the junction kept 13 bases outside the gene matches. The CDR3 loop spans 17 amino acids. CDR3: CASSLYGVGQGENEQFF. For the CDR3, the DNA is TGTGCCAGCAGTTTATATGGCGTGGGGCAGGGGGAGAATGAGCAGTTCTTC.

This clonotype was detected only a few times. The chain links TRBV20-1 to TRBJ2-1, with 16 bases identical to TRBD2. Per germline, CDR1 DFQATT and CDR2 SNEGSKA (reference sequence). V dropped 3 bases and J dropped 8; count of bases not matched to a gene: 7. The CDR3 has 16 residues. The CDR3 coding sequence is TGCAGTGCTAGGGAGGGACTAGCGGGAGGGCCTCATGAGCAGTTCTTC. This encodes CSAREGLAGGPHEQFF.

This clonotype was picked up many times. This chain uses TRBV7-9 with TRBJ1-5, with D maybe TRBD1 (5 bases). Looked up from germline, CDR1 is SEHNR and CDR2 is FQNEAQ (reference sequence). The CDR3 length is 14 residues. Trimming pared 4 bases from V and 6 bases from J, leaving 13 bases between. The CDR3 spells CASSSGGVGQPQHF. The CDR3 DNA follows: TGTGCCAGCAGCTCGGGGGGAGTCGGTCAGCCCCAGCATTTT.

This clonotype was counted ten times or more. This chain connects TRBV7-6 to TRBJ2-1, with 11 positions matching TRBD2. CDR3 size: 17 residues. Germline CDR1 reads SGHVS; CDR2 reads FNYEAQ. The J segment lost 4 bases and the V segment lost 6 bases, leaving 11 bases of the junction unmatched. The CDR3 spells CASRRISGGAWYNEQFF. In nucleotides, the CDR3 is TGTGCCAGCAGACGCATTAGCGGGGGGGCCTGGTACAATGAGCAGTTCTTC.

This chain links TRBV2 with TRBJ2-5; 7 bases match TRBD2. There are 14 residues in the CDR3. The V segment lost 7 bases and the J segment 4 bases; nucleotides outside the gene matches: 9. The germline gives CDR1 SNHLY, CDR2 FYNNEI. This chain's CDR3 is CASMLREQSETQYF. For the CDR3, the DNA is TGTGCCAGCATGCTGCGGGAGCAGTCAGAGACCCAGTACTTC.